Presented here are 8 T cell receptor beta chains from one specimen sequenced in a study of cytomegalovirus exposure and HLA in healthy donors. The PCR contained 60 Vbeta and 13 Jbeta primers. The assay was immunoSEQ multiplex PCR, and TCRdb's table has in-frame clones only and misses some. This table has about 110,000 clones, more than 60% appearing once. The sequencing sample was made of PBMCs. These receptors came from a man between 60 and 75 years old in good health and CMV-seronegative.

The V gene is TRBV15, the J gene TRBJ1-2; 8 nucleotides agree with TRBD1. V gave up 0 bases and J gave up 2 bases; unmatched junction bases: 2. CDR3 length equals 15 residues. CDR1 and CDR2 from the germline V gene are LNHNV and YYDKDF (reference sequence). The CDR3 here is CATSRDRGRNYGYTF. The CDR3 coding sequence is TGTGCCACCAGCAGAGACAGGGGGCGAAACTATGGCTACACCTTC.

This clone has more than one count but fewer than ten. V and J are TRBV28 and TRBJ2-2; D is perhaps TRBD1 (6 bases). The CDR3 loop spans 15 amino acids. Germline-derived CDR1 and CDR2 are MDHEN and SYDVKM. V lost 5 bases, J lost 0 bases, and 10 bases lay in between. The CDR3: CASSPGTTNTGELFF. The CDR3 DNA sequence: TGTGCCAGCAGTCCCGGGACAACGAACACCGGGGAGCTGTTTTTT.

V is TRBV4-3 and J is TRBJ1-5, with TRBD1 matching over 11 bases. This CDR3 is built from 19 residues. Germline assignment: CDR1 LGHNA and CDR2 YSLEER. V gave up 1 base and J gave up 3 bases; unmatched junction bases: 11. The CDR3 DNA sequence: TGCGCCAGCAGCCAAGTCGCGGGGGGGGGACAGGGGGTCAATCAGCCCCAGCATTTT. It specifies CASSQVAGGGQGVNQPQHF.

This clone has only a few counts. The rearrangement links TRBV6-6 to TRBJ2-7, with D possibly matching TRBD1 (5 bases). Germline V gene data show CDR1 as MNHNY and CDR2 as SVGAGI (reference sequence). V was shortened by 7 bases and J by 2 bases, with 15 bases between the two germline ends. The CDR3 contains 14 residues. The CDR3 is CASTDTLGAYEQYF. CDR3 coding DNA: TGTGCCAGCACCGATACTTTAGGGGCCTACGAGCAGTACTTC.

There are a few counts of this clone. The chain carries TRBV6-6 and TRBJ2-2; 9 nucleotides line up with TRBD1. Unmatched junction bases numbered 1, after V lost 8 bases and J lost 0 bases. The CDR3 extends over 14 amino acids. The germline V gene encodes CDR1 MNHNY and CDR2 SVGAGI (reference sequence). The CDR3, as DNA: TGTGCCAGCGGGACAGGGACGAACACCGGGGAGCTGTTTTTT. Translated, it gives CASGTGTNTGELFF.

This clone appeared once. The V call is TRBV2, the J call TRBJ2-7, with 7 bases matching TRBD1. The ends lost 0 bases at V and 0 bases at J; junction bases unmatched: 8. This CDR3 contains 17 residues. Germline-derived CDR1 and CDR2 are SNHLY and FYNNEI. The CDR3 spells CASSEAWGTVNSYEQYF. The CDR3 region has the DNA TGTGCCAGCAGTGAAGCGTGGGGGACAGTGAACTCCTACGAGCAGTACTTC.

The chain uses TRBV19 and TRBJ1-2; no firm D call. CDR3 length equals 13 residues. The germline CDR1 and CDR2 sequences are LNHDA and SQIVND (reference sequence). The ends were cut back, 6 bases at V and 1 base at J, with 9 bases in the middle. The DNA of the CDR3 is TGTGCCAGTAGCCTAGGAAATAACTATGGCTACACCTTC. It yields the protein CASSLGNNYGYTF.

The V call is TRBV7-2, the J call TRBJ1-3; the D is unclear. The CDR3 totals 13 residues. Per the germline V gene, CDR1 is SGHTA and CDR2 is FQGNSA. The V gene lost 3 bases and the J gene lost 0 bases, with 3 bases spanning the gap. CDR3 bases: TGTGCCAGCAGCTTCTACTCTGGAAACACCATATATTTT. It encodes CASSFYSGNTIYF. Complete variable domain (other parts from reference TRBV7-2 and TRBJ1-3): GAGVSQSPSNKVTEKGKDVELRCDPISGHTALYWYRQSLGQGLEFLIYFQGNSAPDKSGLPSDRFSAERTGGSVSTLTIQRTQQEDSAVYLCASSFYSGNTIYFGEGSWLTVV.